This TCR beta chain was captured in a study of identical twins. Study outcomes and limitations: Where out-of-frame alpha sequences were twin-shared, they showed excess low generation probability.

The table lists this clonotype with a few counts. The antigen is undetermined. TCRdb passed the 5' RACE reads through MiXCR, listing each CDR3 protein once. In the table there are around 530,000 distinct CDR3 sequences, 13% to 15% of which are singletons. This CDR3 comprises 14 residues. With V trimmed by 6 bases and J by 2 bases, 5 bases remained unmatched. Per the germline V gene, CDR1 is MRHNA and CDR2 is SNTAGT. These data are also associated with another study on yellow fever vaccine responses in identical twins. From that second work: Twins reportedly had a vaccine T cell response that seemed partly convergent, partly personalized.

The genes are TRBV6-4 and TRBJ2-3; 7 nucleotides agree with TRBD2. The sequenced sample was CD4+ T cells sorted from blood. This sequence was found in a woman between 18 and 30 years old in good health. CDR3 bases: TGTGCCAGCAGCCACAGCGGGGACACAGATACGCAGTATTTT. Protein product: CASSHSGDTDTQYF.